One and the same sample provided the 18 T cell receptor beta chains below, sequenced in a study of cytotoxic CD8 clonotypes in ibrutinib-treated CLL. Profiled with immunoSEQ multiplex PCR; TCRdb holds only in-frame clones, not every one. The data contain roughly 180,000 clones, over 60% of them singletons. The starting material was PBMCs, obtained after 24 months of ibrutinib treatment. The receptors were gathered from a human donor with chronic lymphocytic leukemia.

The chain is built from TRBV7-7 and TRBJ2-3; the D is unclear. This CDR3 comprises 14 residues. Trimming removed 1 base from V and 6 bases from J, with 11 bases in between. Germline CDR1 SSHAT, CDR2 FNYEAQ (reference sequence). In nucleotides, the CDR3 is TGTGCCAGCAGCTTAGGGCCTAGTCCCGATACGCAGTATTTT. This gives the protein CASSLGPSPDTQYF. The entire variable domain, with the rest obtained from reference TRBV7-7 and TRBJ2-3, is as follows: GAGVSQSPRYKVTKRGQDVTLRCDPISSHATLYWYQQALGQGPEFLTYFNYEAQPDKSGLPSDRFSAERPEGSISTLTIQRTEQRDSAMYRCASSLGPSPDTQYFGPGTRLTVL.

For the CDR3, the DNA is TGCAGCGTGACAGGGCCAACCTACGAGCAGTACTTC. Amino acids: CSVTGPTYEQYF. V is TRBV29-1 and J is TRBJ2-7, with TRBD1 identical over 7 bases. The CDR3 loop spans 12 amino acids. The germline V gene has CDR1 SQVTM and CDR2 ANQGSEA. The junction had 4 bases not matched to a gene; V was cut back by 6 bases and J by 2 bases.

The chain links TRBV7-9 to TRBJ1-2; D possibly corresponds to TRBD1 (6 bases). The germline V gene has CDR1 SEHNR and CDR2 FQNEAQ (reference sequence). The CDR3 runs to 16 residues. Trimming took off 7 bases at V and 1 base at J, with 19 bases between the two ends. CDR3 amino acids: CASTVLGGAYNYGYTF. CDR3 DNA sequence: TGTGCCAGCACCGTCTTGGGGGGCGCTTATAACTATGGCTACACCTTC.

The gene calls are TRBV30 and TRBJ2-3; 7 bases map to TRBD1. Germline-derived CDR1 and CDR2 are GTSNPN and SVGIG (reference sequence). This CDR3 spans 12 amino acids. With 6 bases clipped from V and 9 bases from J, the junction kept 9 bases outside the gene matches. The CDR3 is CACSPKDRTQYF. The CDR3 coding sequence is TGTGCCTGCAGTCCAAAGGACAGGACGCAGTATTTT.

The J gene is TRBJ2-1, the V gene TRBV27, with D perhaps being TRBD1 or TRBD2 (5 bases each). Germline V CDR1 and CDR2: MNHEY, SMNVEV (reference sequence). The CDR3 consists of 12 residues. V was cut by 10 bases and J by 9 bases, with 16 bases left in between. The CDR3 DNA sequence: TGTGCCATCGGGACCCAGATGGGTGAGCAGTTCTTC. It yields the protein CAIGTQMGEQFF.

The chain is built from TRBV27 and TRBJ2-7, with 8 bases fitting TRBD1. Trimming cost V 9 bases and J 0 bases; bases outside gene matches: 1. Germline lookup yields CDR1 MNHEY and CDR2 SMNVEV (reference sequence). CDR3 length equals 12 residues. The CDR3, as DNA: TGTGCCAGTCAGGGGGCCTCCTACGAGCAGTACTTC. Encoded protein: CASQGASYEQYF.

V is TRBV2 and J is TRBJ2-5; the match to TRBD2 covers 7 bases. Germline values: CDR1 SNHLY, CDR2 FYNNEI. The CDR3 contains 14 residues. The V segment lost 1 base and the J segment 4 bases; nucleotides outside the gene matches: 3. The DNA of the CDR3 is TGTGCCAGCAGTGAAGGTGTAGCGGGAGAGACCCAGTACTTC. The encoded protein is CASSEGVAGETQYF.

This clone appeared once. J is TRBJ1-3 and V is TRBV5-5; 11 nucleotides line up with TRBD1. The V and J ends lost 6 bases and 4 bases, in that order; junction bases with no gene match: 15. CDR1 and CDR2 (germline): SGHKS, YYEKEE (reference sequence). This CDR3 is built from 18 residues. This chain's CDR3 is CASNKTPGQGVWGNTIYF. The CDR3, as DNA: TGTGCCAGCAACAAGACACCGGGACAGGGGGTTTGGGGAAACACCATATATTTT.

The rearrangement links TRBV10-2 to TRBJ1-2, with D uncertain. Germline CDR1 reads WSHSY; CDR2 reads SAAADI. V was trimmed by 2 bases and J by 6 bases, leaving 13 bases between them. There are 14 residues in the CDR3. CDR3 protein: CASSEGRRRNGYTF. The CDR3 nucleotides read TGCGCCAGCAGTGAGGGCCGTCGAAGGAATGGCTACACCTTC.

V and J are TRBV13 and TRBJ2-7; no definite D call. This CDR3 is built from 11 residues. CDR1 PRHDT and CDR2 FYEKMQ come from the germline V gene (reference sequence). Trimming shortened V by 5 bases and J by 4 bases, and 6 bases separated the two germline ends. For the CDR3, the DNA is TGTGCCAGCAGCGCACGATACGAGCAGTACTTC. This translates into CASSARYEQYF.

V and J are TRBV5-5 and TRBJ2-7; D unclear. V lost 7 bases, J lost 0 bases, and 8 bases lay in between. The CDR3 sequence is 12 residues long. Germline V gene sequence: CDR1 SGHKS, CDR2 YYEKEE (reference sequence). In DNA form, the CDR3 reads TGTGCCAGCGGTACACGCTCCTACGAGCAGTACTTC. This encodes CASGTRSYEQYF.

The rearrangement uses TRBV30 and TRBJ1-1; a weak D match, TRBD1 (5 bases). V was clipped by 3 bases and J by 6 bases, with 17 bases between them. Germline CDR1 and CDR2: GTSNPN and SVGIG (reference sequence). The CDR3 contains 14 residues. CDR3 DNA sequence: TGTGCCTGGAGCCGCGGGGGATTTGACGCTGAAGCTTTCTTT. Translated, it gives CAWSRGGFDAEAFF.

J is TRBJ2-1 and V is TRBV11-3; either TRBD1 or TRBD2 may fit D (5 bases each). Deletions cut 1 base from V and 6 bases from J, with 13 bases between. Germline CDR1 SGHNT, CDR2 YENEEA. The CDR3 has 15 amino acids. The CDR3 sequence: CASSLVGASSNEQFF. The CDR3 bases are TGTGCCAGCAGCTTAGTAGGGGCTAGCAGCAATGAGCAGTTCTTC.

The V call is TRBV7-6, the J call TRBJ1-1; tentatively, D is TRBD1 (6 bases). Looked up from germline, CDR1 is SGHVS and CDR2 is FNYEAQ. The CDR3 is made up of 12 amino acids. V lost 6 bases and J lost 12, with 17 bases in between. CDR3 DNA: TGTGCCAGCAGGGGAAGGGGGGGGTTGACTTTCTTT. Residues: CASRGRGGLTFF.

The chain uses TRBV7-2 and TRBJ2-2; no definite D call. Germline V CDR1 and CDR2: SGHTA, FQGNSA. The CDR3 consists of 15 residues. The V gene lost 5 bases and the J gene lost 2 bases, with 12 bases spanning the gap. CDR3 sequence: CASSPRRTNTGELFF. The CDR3 region has the DNA TGTGCCAGCAGCCCCCGGAGAACAAACACCGGGGAGCTGTTTTTT. Combining the CDR3 with reference TRBV7-2 and TRBJ2-2 gives the whole variable domain GAGVSQSPSNKVTEKGKDVELRCDPISGHTALYWYRQSLGQGLEFLIYFQGNSAPDKSGLPSDRFSAERTGGSVSTLTIQRTQQEDSAVYLCASSPRRTNTGELFFGEGSRLTVL.

The chain combines TRBV4-3 with TRBJ2-3; a possible D gene is TRBD2 (5 bases). Germline lookup yields CDR1 LGHNA and CDR2 YSLEER. This CDR3 is 17 amino acids long. Trimming took 0 bases from V and 2 from J, leaving 15 bases between them. In DNA form, the CDR3 reads TGCGCCAGCAGCCAAGAGGCGAGGGCAGGCCCCACAGATACGCAGTATTTT. As protein: CASSQEARAGPTDTQYF.

This chain joins TRBV7-3 and TRBJ1-2; D is unresolved. Germline V lookup: CDR1 SGHTA, CDR2 FQGTGA. Trimming removed 4 bases at V and 8 bases at J, with 17 bases between. There are 14 residues in the CDR3. CDR3 sequence reads: CASSSEDLAGGYTF. The CDR3 region has the DNA TGTGCCAGCAGCTCCGAGGACCTTGCCGGGGGCTACACCTTC.

This rearrangement joins TRBV5-1 to TRBJ1-2, with no clear D. The V end was cut by 0 bases, the J end by 1 base, with 13 bases between. Per germline, CDR1 SGHRS and CDR2 YFSETQ. The CDR3 covers 16 residues. CDR3 nucleotides: TGCGCCAGCAGCTTGGGAACGATAGCTTATAACTATGGCTACACCTTC. This encodes CASSLGTIAYNYGYTF.